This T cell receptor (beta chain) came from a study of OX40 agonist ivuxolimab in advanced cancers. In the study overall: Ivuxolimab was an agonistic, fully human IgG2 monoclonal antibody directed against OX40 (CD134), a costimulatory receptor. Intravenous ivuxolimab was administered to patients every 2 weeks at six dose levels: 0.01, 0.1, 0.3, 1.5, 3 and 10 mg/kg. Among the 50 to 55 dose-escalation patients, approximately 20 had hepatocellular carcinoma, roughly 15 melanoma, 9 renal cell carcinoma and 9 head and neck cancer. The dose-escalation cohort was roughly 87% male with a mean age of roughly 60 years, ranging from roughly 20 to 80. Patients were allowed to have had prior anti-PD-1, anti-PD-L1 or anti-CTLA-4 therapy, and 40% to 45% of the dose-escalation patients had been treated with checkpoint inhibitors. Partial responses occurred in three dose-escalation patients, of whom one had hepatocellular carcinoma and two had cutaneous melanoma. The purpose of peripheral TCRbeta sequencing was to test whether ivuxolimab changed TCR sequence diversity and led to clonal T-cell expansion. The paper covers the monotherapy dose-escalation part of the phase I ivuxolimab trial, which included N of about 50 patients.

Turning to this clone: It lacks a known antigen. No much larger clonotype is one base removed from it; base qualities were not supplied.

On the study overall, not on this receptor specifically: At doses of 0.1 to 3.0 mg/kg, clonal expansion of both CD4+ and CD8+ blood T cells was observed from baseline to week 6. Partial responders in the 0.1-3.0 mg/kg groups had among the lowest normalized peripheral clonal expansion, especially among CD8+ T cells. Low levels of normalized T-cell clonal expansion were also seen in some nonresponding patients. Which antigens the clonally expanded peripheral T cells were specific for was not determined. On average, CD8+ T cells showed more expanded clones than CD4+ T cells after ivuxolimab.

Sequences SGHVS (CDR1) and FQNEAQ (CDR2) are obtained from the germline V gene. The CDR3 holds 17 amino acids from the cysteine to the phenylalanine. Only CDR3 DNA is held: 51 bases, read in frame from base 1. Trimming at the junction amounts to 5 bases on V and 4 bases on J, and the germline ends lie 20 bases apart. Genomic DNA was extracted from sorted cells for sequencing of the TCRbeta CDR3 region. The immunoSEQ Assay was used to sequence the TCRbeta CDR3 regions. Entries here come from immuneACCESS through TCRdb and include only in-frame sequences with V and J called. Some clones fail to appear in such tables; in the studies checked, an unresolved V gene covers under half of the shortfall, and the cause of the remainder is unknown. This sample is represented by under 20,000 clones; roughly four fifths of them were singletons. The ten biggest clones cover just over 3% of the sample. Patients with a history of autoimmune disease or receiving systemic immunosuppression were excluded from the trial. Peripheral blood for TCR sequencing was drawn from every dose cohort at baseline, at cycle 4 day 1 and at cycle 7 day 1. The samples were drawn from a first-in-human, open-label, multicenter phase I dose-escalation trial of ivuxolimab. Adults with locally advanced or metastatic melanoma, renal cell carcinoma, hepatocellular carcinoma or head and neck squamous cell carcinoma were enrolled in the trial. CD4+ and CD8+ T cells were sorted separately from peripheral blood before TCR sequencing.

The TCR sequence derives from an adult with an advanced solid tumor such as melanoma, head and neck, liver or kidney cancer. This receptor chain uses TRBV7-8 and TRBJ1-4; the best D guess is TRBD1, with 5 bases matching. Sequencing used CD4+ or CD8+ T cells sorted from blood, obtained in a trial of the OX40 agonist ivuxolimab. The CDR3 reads CASSPDNRFNRNEKLFF. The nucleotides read TGTGCCAGCAGCCCGGACAACCGATTCAACCGTAATGAAAAACTGTTTTTT. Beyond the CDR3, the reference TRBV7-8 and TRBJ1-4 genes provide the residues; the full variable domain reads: GAGVSQSPRYKVAKRGQDVALRCDPISGHVSLFWYQQALGQGPEFLTYFQNEAQLDKSGLPSDRFFAERPEGSVSTLKIQRTQQEDSAVYLCASSPDNRFNRNEKLFFGSGTQLSVL.